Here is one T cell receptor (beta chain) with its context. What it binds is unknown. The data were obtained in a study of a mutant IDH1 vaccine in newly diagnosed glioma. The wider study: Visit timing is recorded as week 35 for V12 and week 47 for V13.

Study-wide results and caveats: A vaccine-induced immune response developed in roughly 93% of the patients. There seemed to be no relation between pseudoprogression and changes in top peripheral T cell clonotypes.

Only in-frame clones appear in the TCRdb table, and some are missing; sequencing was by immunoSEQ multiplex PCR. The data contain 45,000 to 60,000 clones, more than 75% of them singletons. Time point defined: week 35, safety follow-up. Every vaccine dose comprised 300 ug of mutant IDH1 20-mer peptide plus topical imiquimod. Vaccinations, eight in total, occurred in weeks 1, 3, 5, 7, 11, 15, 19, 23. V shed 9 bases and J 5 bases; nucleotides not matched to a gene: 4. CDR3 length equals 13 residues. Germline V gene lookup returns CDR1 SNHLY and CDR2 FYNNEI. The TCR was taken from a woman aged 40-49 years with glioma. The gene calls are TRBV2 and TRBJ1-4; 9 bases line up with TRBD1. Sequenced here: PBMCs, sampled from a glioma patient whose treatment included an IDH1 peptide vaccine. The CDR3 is CASAGTGNEKLFF. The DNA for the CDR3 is TGTGCCAGTGCCGGGACAGGGAATGAAAAACTGTTTTTT.